This TCR beta chain stems from a study of blood T cell repertoires in COVID-19. Repertoires were generated with immunoSEQ multiplex PCR, while TCRdb's copy carries only in-frame clones and drops some. The sample lists roughly 280,000 clones, about 90% seen once, with 4.1% in the top ten. Trimming stripped 2 bases from V and 0 bases from J, with 7 bases between. This CDR3 contains 14 residues. Germline values: CDR1 ENHRY, CDR2 SYGVKD. Sequenced material: PBMCs or T cells enriched from blood (not recorded which). This TCR came from a woman in her 30s with acute COVID-19. This sequence joins TRBV10-3 and TRBJ1-2, with D unresolved. In DNA form, the CDR3 reads TGTGCCATCAGTGAGATGGAGGCTAACTATGGCTACACCTTC. This sequence encodes CAISEMEANYGYTF.